This T cell receptor beta chain was recovered during a study of T cells in Graves' hyperthyroidism and ophthalmopathy (dated by TCRdb to about 2019). Study-level background: Peripheral blood was collected at initial diagnosis, before any treatment. TCR V-J signatures able to tell the groups apart were searched for in a discovery cohort of some 97 patients, of whom roughly 42 had Graves' ophthalmopathy and around 56 had stable Graves' hyperthyroidism. The 75 to 100 discovery patients were randomly split 7:3 into training and test sets. An independent validation cohort of 18 to 20 hyperthyroidism patients and 15 or so patients who later progressed to ophthalmopathy tested prospective prediction of ophthalmopathy. Once sampling was done, hyperthyroidism patients were given methimazole at a starting dose of 30 mg daily, whereas ophthalmopathy patients were given high-dose intravenous methylprednisolone. The study also compared thyroid tissue and blood T-cell repertoires from more than five Graves' hyperthyroidism patients. The paper reports TCR Vbeta CDR3 sequencing of about 140 peripheral blood samples: under 45 ophthalmopathy, under 80 hyperthyroidism and approximately 17 progressor patients. The paper as a whole reports these results and caveats: Most expanded thyroid clonotypes (frequency above 0.001) were also detected in blood, a finding suggesting that blood repertoires may reflect thyroid immune responses. No statistical method was used to fix the sample size in advance, and group allocation was not hidden from the investigators. In cross-validation, a model built on a 13 V-J signature told ophthalmopathy apart from stable hyperthyroidism with approximately 90% sensitivity and 81% to 82% specificity, and in testing the same model reached 80%/75%. In validation, the model predicted progression to ophthalmopathy a median of about 5.9 months before onset, with over 55% sensitivity and roughly 79% specificity.

The CDR3 has 16 amino acids, counting the end cysteine and phenylalanine. Solely the CDR3 DNA is kept, with 48 bases framed from the first base. CDR1 SGHAT and CDR2 FQNNGV were looked up in the germline V gene. The TCR beta CDR3 regions were amplified from RNA transcripts. The first round of RT-PCR for the TCR CDR3 was performed with the HTBI primer set and the Qiagen OneStep RT-PCR kit. A second multiplex PCR round built the libraries, followed by size selection and purification. Sequencing of the libraries was done on an Illumina HiSeq2000 using paired-end 100 bp reads. Per the authors' processing: SOAPnuke was used to process the raw data, with reads discarded if the reads contained adapters or uncalled bases, had a mean Phred below 15, or lacked an exact constant-primer or identifier match. High-quality paired reads were merged with COPE v1.2.5, and unique nucleotide sequences were defined as clonotypes. MiTCR v1.1 was used to align the clonotypes against IMGT TRBV, TRBD and TRBJ reference segments. Analysis was restricted to V-J combinations with a frequency above 0.0001, which covered over 98% of repertoires. A TCS score was defined as the ratio of F50 (clonal expansion) to E x V (chaos), with BLOSUM62-based TCRdist applied between CDR3 peptides within each V-J. Welch's t-statistics and random forest reduced 450 to 600 V-J features to around 14, which were used in a naive Bayes classifier (R e1071). In TCRdb, the public reads were trimmed at Q25 with fastp and aligned with MiXCR, with productive beta chains retained. Every CDR3 protein is listed once, alongside the most common genes and DNA of its rows. What appears here as the V and J calls and clone size reflects TCRdb's work, not the paper's. Counted in this sample were 300,000 to 450,000 distinct CDR3 sequences; approximately 15% of them appeared once. The ten largest clones add up to about 11% of the sample.

Comment on this clonotype: Its antigen target is currently unknown. This may arise from a read error, as a much more abundant clone is one base away.

Stable Graves' hyperthyroidism was defined as the absence of progression to ophthalmopathy over 18 months of follow-up. Hyperthyroidism patients were newly diagnosed, with disease duration under 2 months, and aged 18 to 65 years. Patients with uncontrolled infections, other autoimmune diseases, pregnancy or lactation were excluded. Clinical symptoms, serum thyroxine and TRAb, thyroid ultrasound, and orbital computed tomography formed the basis for the diagnoses. PBMCs were isolated from more than 9 ml of fresh peripheral blood by Ficoll-Paque density gradient centrifugation. Trizol reagent was used to extract total RNA, and RNA quality was then checked on an Agilent 2100 Bioanalyzer.

The sequencing sample was made of blood. The chain couples TRBV11-2 to TRBJ1-4; TRBD1 might be the D gene, on 5 matching bases. The TCR sequence derives from a woman in her fifties or sixties with Graves' hyperthyroidism. At the DNA level, the sequence is TGTGCCAGCAGCCGCCGGGGGGTCGGTATTAATGAAAAACTGTCTTTT. This is translated as CASSRRGVGINEKLSF.